This entry lists 11 T cell receptor beta chains sequenced from one sample in a study of spatial heterogeneity in lung cancer. Each CDR3 protein gets one entry after TCRdb re-called the 5' RACE reads with MiXCR. This sample has 40,000 to 45,000 distinct CDR3 sequences, with 6.5% to 8% found just once. The time point: sample taken at primary tumor resection. The authors sequenced whole RNA from tumor, nontumor lung or frozen PBMC without sorting. Sequences were derived from PBMCs, sampled at surgery. Receptors originate from a female donor with early-stage non-small cell lung cancer.

Ten or more counts support this clonotype. This chain connects TRBV12-3 or TRBV12-4 to TRBJ2-3; D gene unclear. This CDR3 contains 16 residues. Trimming took off 6 bases at V and 2 bases at J, with 18 bases between the two ends. The CDR3 spells CASSSSLSGSTDTQYF. For the CDR3, the DNA is TGTGCCAGCAGCTCCTCACTGTCCGGATCCACAGATACGCAGTATTTT.

This clonotype was recorded a few times. This chain links TRBV5-1 with TRBJ1-1, with D unresolved. The CDR3 runs 16 residues. The germline V gene encodes CDR1 SGHRS and CDR2 YFSETQ. Trimming removed 4 bases at V and 4 bases at J, with 20 bases between. The DNA of the CDR3 is TGCGCCAGCAGCACCCAGGTGAGATGGGGTGGCACTGAAGCTTTCTTT. Its translation is CASSTQVRWGGTEAFF.

This chain connects TRBV3-1 to TRBJ2-5, with 7 bases that match TRBD2. The germline CDR1 and CDR2 sequences are LGHDT and YNNKEL (reference sequence). V was pared by 4 bases and J by 2 bases, with 4 bases of the junction left unmatched. The CDR3 totals 14 residues. CDR3 protein: CASSLRLAQETQYF. The DNA for the CDR3 is TGTGCCAGCAGCCTTCGACTAGCTCAAGAGACCCAGTACTTC.

This clonotype was observed a few times. The rearrangement joins TRBV7-8 to TRBJ2-3; no definite D call. Trimming shortened V by 5 bases and J by 1 base, and 4 bases separated the two germline ends. The CDR3 has 12 amino acids. Per germline, CDR1 SGHVS and CDR2 FQNEAQ. The CDR3 bases are TGTGCCAGCAGCCCTCGCACAGATACGCAGTATTTT. Residues: CASSPRTDTQYF.

This clonotype has at least ten counts. The chain joins TRBV7-2 to TRBJ2-1; D remains unclear. Trimming took off 1 base at V and 9 bases at J, with 7 bases between the two ends. CDR1 is SGHTA, CDR2 FQGNSA, per germline. This CDR3 has 12 residues. CDR3 coding DNA: TGTGCCAGCAGCTTAGTTGTGGGTGAGCAGTTCTTC. It codes for CASSLVVGEQFF.

This clonotype occurred many times. The CDR3 reads CASSPESGRANYGYTF. CDR3 sequence (DNA): TGTGCCAGCAGCCCCGAAAGCGGCAGGGCTAACTATGGCTACACCTTC. The chain couples TRBV7-2 to TRBJ1-2, with D possibly TRBD1 on 5 matching bases. V was trimmed by 5 bases and J by 0 bases, leaving 16 bases between them. Germline lookup yields CDR1 SGHTA and CDR2 FQGNSA. The CDR3 covers 16 residues. Combining the CDR3 with reference TRBV7-2 and TRBJ1-2 gives the whole variable domain GAGVSQSPSNKVTEKGKDVELRCDPISGHTALYWYRQSLGQGLEFLIYFQGNSAPDKSGLPSDRFSAERTGGSVSTLTIQRTQQEDSAVYLCASSPESGRANYGYTFGSGTRLTVV.

This clonotype was counted ten times or more. This chain uses TRBV5-8 with TRBJ2-7; weak D call: TRBD1 (5 bases). There are 12 residues in the CDR3. Per germline, CDR1 SGHTS and CDR2 YDEGEE. The V gene lost 5 bases and the J gene lost 3 bases, with 9 bases spanning the gap. The CDR3: CASSQQVYEQYF. In DNA, the CDR3 is TGTGCCAGCAGTCAACAGGTCTACGAGCAGTACTTC.

This sequence joins TRBV2 and TRBJ1-2; D not certain. Trimming took 0 bases from V and 1 from J, leaving 0 bases between them. The CDR3 contains 12 residues. Germline V CDR1 and CDR2: SNHLY, FYNNEI. The DNA for the CDR3 is TGTGCCAGCAGTGAAGCTAACTATGGCTACACCTTC. Protein sequence: CASSEANYGYTF. The full variable domain, rest sourced from reference TRBV2 and TRBJ1-2, is EPEVTQTPSHQVTQMGQEVILRCVPISNHLYFYWYRQILGQKVEFLVSFYNNEISEKSEIFDDQFSVERPDGSNFTLKIRSTKLEDSAMYFCASSEANYGYTFGSGTRLTVV.

J is TRBJ1-1 and V is TRBV12-3 or TRBV12-4, with D uncertain. Trimming took off 3 bases at V and 1 base at J, with 12 bases between the two ends. This CDR3 has 15 residues. In DNA, the CDR3 is TGTGCCAGCAGTTTCCTAGGCCAAAAGAACACTGAAGCTTTCTTT. It translates to CASSFLGQKNTEAFF.

V usage is TRBV29-1 and J usage is TRBJ2-1, with D hard to call. Germline lookup yields CDR1 SQVTM and CDR2 ANQGSEA. The V gene lost 4 bases and the J gene lost 3 bases, with 7 bases spanning the gap. The CDR3 is 12 residues long. CDR3 nucleotides: TGCAGCGTTGGTCCGGACTACAATGAGCAGTTCTTC. It encodes CSVGPDYNEQFF.

This clonotype was picked up many times. The V and J genes are TRBV5-1 and TRBJ1-2, with no clear D. V lost 5 bases to trimming and J lost 5 bases, with 19 bases between them. This CDR3 has 15 residues. The V gene's germline CDR1 is SGHRS and CDR2 YFSETQ. In nucleotides, the CDR3 is TGCGCCAGCAGTCATGGTGGGTCATTGAAGTATGGCTACACCTTC. This sequence encodes CASSHGGSLKYGYTF. Based on the CDR3 plus reference TRBV5-1 and TRBJ1-2, the full variable domain is KAGVTQTPRYLIKTRGQQVTLSCSPISGHRSVSWYQQTPGQGLQFLFEYFSETQRNKGNFPGRFSGRQFSNSRSEMNVSTLELGDSALYLCASSHGGSLKYGYTFGSGTRLTVV.